The clone carrying this T cell receptor (beta chain) occurred many times. These data belong to a study of T-cell reconstitution after alpha-beta-depleted transplantation in children. The V and J ends lost 3 bases and 4 bases respectively, with 7 bases between them. Germline CDR1 SQVTM, CDR2 ANQGSEA. The CDR3 spans 12 residues. This sample's TCRbeta library carried unique molecular identifier barcodes. TCRdb re-derived calls from the PCR reads in MiXCR, one entry per CDR3 protein. The sample shows 250,000 to 300,000 distinct CDR3 sequences, 9.5% to 10% of them seen only once. Sequencing was performed on PBMCs from the stem cell graft donor, taken from the stem cell graft. The gene calls are TRBV29-1 and TRBJ1-3; D possibly corresponds to TRBD1 (5 bases). The clonotype originates from a human donor who donated a stem cell graft to a child with SCID. CDR3 sequence (DNA): TGCAGCGTTGACCAGGGAGGAAACACCATATATTTT. Residues: CSVDQGGNTIYF. The whole variable domain, filled in from reference TRBV29-1 and TRBJ1-3, reads SAVISQKPSRDICQRGTSLTIQCQVDSQVTMMFWYRQQPGQSLTLIATANQGSEATYESGFVIDKFPISRPNLTFSTLTVSNMSPEDSSIYLCSVDQGGNTIYFGEGSWLTVV.